This T cell receptor beta chain was profiled in a study of blood T cells in healthy people across ages. The CDR3 runs 13 residues. Germline lookup yields CDR1 DFQATT and CDR2 SNEGSKA (reference sequence). V shed 6 bases and J shed 7 bases, with 13 bases lying between them. The authors ran a second PCR of about 6 to 11 cycles using a sample-barcoded 5' primer and a J-beta primer mix. TCRdb recomputed calls from the 5' RACE reads with MiXCR, one row per CDR3 protein. The data hold under 2,000,000 distinct CDR3 sequences, with roughly 49% observed a single time. A minimum of 6 million PBMCs was isolated per sample.

This sequence was found in a woman between 35 and 50 years old in good health. J is TRBJ1-6 and V is TRBV20-1; tentative D call: TRBD1 (6 bases). Sequenced: blood. CDR3 in amino acids: CSAIRDINSPLHF. The DNA of the CDR3 is TGCAGTGCCATCCGGGACATAAATTCACCCCTCCACTTT.